These T cell receptor beta chains were read from a single sample in a study of post-analysis software for immune sequencing data. TCRdb used MiXCR to reprocess the PCR reads, holding one entry per CDR3 protein. Among 700,000 to 900,000 distinct CDR3 sequences, about half were seen once, and the ten largest hold over 4.5%. The sequenced sample was blood. Receptors were obtained from a girl between 5 and 17 years old with multiple sclerosis. CDR3s include the opening cysteine and the closing phenylalanine or tryptophan. D genes are given only for firm matches. Some rows mark clone size as missing; the rest say once, few, many or name a class of expanded clone.

many | - | TRBJ2-5 | TRBV9 | TGTGCCAGCAGCGACCAGGACGGGCGGAAAGAGACCCAGTACTTC | CASSDQDGRKETQYF
few | - | TRBJ1-2 | TRBV9 | TGTGCCAGCAGCGTAGCGGGTCAAGGCTATGGCTACACCTTC | CASSVAGQGYGYTF
many | TRBD2 | TRBJ2-1 | TRBV4-3 | TGCGCCAGCAGCCCTCAGCGGGGGGAGGTGAAGCAGTTCTTC | CASSPQRGEVKQFF
many | - | TRBJ2-7 | TRBV24-1 | TGTGCCACCAGTGATTCCTACGAGCAGTACTTC | CATSDSYEQYF
- | - | TRBJ2-7 | TRBV6-2/TRBV6-3 | TGTGCCAGCAGTTACGTCGGGGGTCGCGAGCAGTACTTC | CASSYVGGREQYF
- | TRBD2 | TRBJ2-4 | TRBV9 | TGTGCCAGCAGCGTAGATATTATGACTAGCGGAGCCAAAAACATTCAGTACTTC | CASSVDIMTSGAKNIQYF
- | - | TRBJ2-3 | TRBV9 | TGTGCCAGCAGCGTAGGTCAGGGCTCTATCCCAATCACAGATACGCAGTATTTT | CASSVGQGSIPITDTQYF
- | - | TRBJ2-5 | TRBV12-3/TRBV12-4 | TGTGCCAGCAGTTTAGGGCAGGCATGCCAAGAGACCCAGTACTTC | CASSLGQACQETQYF
- | - | TRBJ1-1 | TRBV20-1 | TGCAGTGCTAGAGATCTCCGGCCGGGGGAATCTGAAGCTTTCTTT | CSARDLRPGESEAFF
few | TRBD2 | TRBJ2-1 | TRBV24-1 | TGTGCCACCAGTGAGCCGAACCGTGGGACTAGCGTTAATGAGCAGTTCTTC | CATSEPNRGTSVNEQFF
- | TRBD2 | TRBJ2-7 | TRBV20-1 | TGCAGTGCTAACTTAGCGGGAGCCGACTACGAGCAGTACTTC | CSANLAGADYEQYF
- | TRBD2 | TRBJ2-1 | TRBV20-1 | TGCAGTGCTAGAGAAGCGGGAGGTCGCAATGAGCAGTTCTTC | CSAREAGGRNEQFF
- | - | TRBJ1-2 | TRBV7-9 | TGTGCCAGCACCCCCGGAGGGGAGTCTAACTATGGCTACACCTTC | CASTPGGESNYGYTF
- | - | TRBJ2-3 | TRBV25-1 | TGTGCCAGCAGTGAATATTTTTCCCGCACAGATACGCAGTATTTT | CASSEYFSRTDTQYF
- | - | TRBJ2-7 | TRBV19 | TGTGCCACCTCGGACTTTTCCTACGAGCAGTACTTC | CATSDFSYEQYF
- | - | TRBJ2-7 | TRBV12-3/TRBV12-4 | TGTGCCAGCAGTCCGTCCACGGATTCGTGGGAGCAGTACTTC | CASSPSTDSWEQYF
- | - | TRBJ2-3 | TRBV29-1 | TGCAGCTCTGACGGGAGACGGGGAAGCACAGATACGCAGTATTTT | CSSDGRRGSTDTQYF
- | TRBD2 | TRBJ2-4 | TRBV7-9 | TGTGCCAGCACCCTAGGGGCGGGAGGGATCTTAGCCAAAAACATTCAGTACTTC | CASTLGAGGILAKNIQYF
- | - | TRBJ2-1 | TRBV6-5 | TGTGCCAGCAGTTACTCGGGGTTAGCCGATGAGCAGTTCTTC | CASSYSGLADEQFF
once | - | TRBJ2-3 | TRBV12-3/TRBV12-4 | TGTGCCGGCAGTTCATCGGCGGGAGATACGCAGTATTTT | CAGSSSAGDTQYF
- | - | TRBJ2-7 | TRBV24-1 | TGTGCCACCAGTGACCCCTCGATGGGGTCCAATTCCGAGCAGTACTTC | CATSDPSMGSNSEQYF
few | - | TRBJ1-5 | TRBV10-3 | TGTGCCATCAGCCCGGGAGGCAATCAGCCCCAGCATTTT | CAISPGGNQPQHF
- | - | TRBJ1-1 | TRBV7-9 | TGTGCCAGCAGCTCTAGCCCCCAGCTGAACACTGAAGCTTTCTTT | CASSSSPQLNTEAFF
- | - | TRBJ1-2 | TRBV7-9 | TGTGCCAGCAGCTTAGCGCATGCTCTGTCTGGCTACACCTTC | CASSLAHALSGYTF
few | - | TRBJ1-2 | TRBV5-5 | TGTGCCAGCAGCTTATACCTTAACTATGGCTACACCTTC | CASSLYLNYGYTF
- | TRBD1 | TRBJ1-2 | TRBV4-2 | TGTGCCAGCAACACGGGACAGAACTATGGCTACACCTTC | CASNTGQNYGYTF
few | - | TRBJ1-2 | TRBV4-2 | TGTGCCAGCAGCCAAGATCGGGACCTTGGGGGCGATGGCCACACCTTC | CASSQDRDLGGDGHTF
few | - | TRBJ2-3 | TRBV2 | TGTGCCACCTCTACAGATACGCAGTATTTT | CATSTDTQYF
few | TRBD1 | TRBJ2-5 | TRBV11-2 | TGTGCCAGCAGCAAGAGATGGACAGGGGCTTTAGAGACCCAGTACTTC | CASSKRWTGALETQYF
- | - | TRBJ2-7 | TRBV7-2 | TGTGCCAGCAGCTCCGGGGATAACGAGCAGTACTTC | CASSSGDNEQYF
few | TRBD1 | TRBJ1-4 | TRBV5-1 | TGCGCCAGCAGCCGAGGGGGCCGAGGTGAAAAACTGTTTTTT | CASSRGGRGEKLFF
- | TRBD2 | TRBJ2-5 | TRBV29-1 | TGCAGCGTTGACCGAGCGGGGACGGGGGAGACCCAGTACTTC | CSVDRAGTGETQYF
- | - | TRBJ1-4 | TRBV7-9 | TGTGCCAGCAGCACCCGACAGGCCCCTAATGAAAAACTGTTTTTT | CASSTRQAPNEKLFF
- | - | TRBJ1-2 | TRBV6-5 | TGTGCCAGCAGTTACTCGAATGGTTATGGCTACACCTTC | CASSYSNGYGYTF
- | TRBD2 | TRBJ2-1 | TRBV6-4 | TGTGTCAGCAGTTCTAGCGGGAGGTACAATGAGCAGTTCTTC | CVSSSSGRYNEQFF
- | - | TRBJ1-5 | TRBV6-1 | TGTGCCAGCAGTCTGACAGTCAATCAGCCCCAGCATTTT | CASSLTVNQPQHF
- | - | TRBJ1-1 | TRBV7-2 | TGTGCCAGCAGCTTGGGTTATTTTGGGGGCACTGAAGCTTTCTTT | CASSLGYFGGTEAFF
- | TRBD2 | TRBJ2-7 | TRBV4-2 | TGTGCCAGCAGCCGTGGTAGCGGGAGAGATAACGAGCAGTACTTC | CASSRGSGRDNEQYF
- | TRBD2 | TRBJ2-3 | TRBV28 | TGTGCCAGCAGTTTATTTCTAGCGGGAGAAGCGGAGCCCACAGATACGCAGTATTTT | CASSLFLAGEAEPTDTQYF
- | - | TRBJ2-7 | TRBV7-3 | TGTGCCAGCAGCTTAGAGGCAGGGGGGAGCTACGAGCAGTACTTC | CASSLEAGGSYEQYF
few | - | TRBJ2-6 | TRBV24-1 | TGTGCCACCTCAGGACTCCTCGGTAACGGGAGTGTAGGTGGGGCCAACGTCCTGACTTTC | CATSGLLGNGSVGGANVLTF
once | - | TRBJ1-2 | TRBV10-3 | TGTGCCATCAGTGAGGGGGGATATGGCTACACCTTC | CAISEGGYGYTF
few | - | TRBJ2-1 | TRBV4-3 | TGCGCCAGCAGCCAAGGGATTGGGTTCGATGAGCAGTTCTTC | CASSQGIGFDEQFF
few | - | TRBJ2-6 | TRBV12-3/TRBV12-4 | TGTGCCAGCAGTCCCGGGTTGTCTGGGGCCAACGTCCTGACTTTC | CASSPGLSGANVLTF
- | - | TRBJ2-7 | TRBV13 | TGTGCCAGCAGCCCAGGGAAAGGGGGTTACGAGCAGTACTTC | CASSPGKGGYEQYF
- | TRBD2 | TRBJ2-7 | TRBV11-2 | TGTGCCAGCAGCCGGACAACCAGCGGGAGGGGCTCCTACGAGCAGTACTTC | CASSRTTSGRGSYEQYF
- | TRBD1 | TRBJ1-2 | TRBV7-9 | TGTGCCAGCAGCTTGCAGGGGACAGGGGGCACTGGCTACACCTTC | CASSLQGTGGTGYTF
- | - | TRBJ2-3 | TRBV7-2 | TGTGCCAGCAGCTTAGTTCGGGGGATTAGCACAGATACGCAGTATTTT | CASSLVRGISTDTQYF
- | TRBD1 | TRBJ2-7 | TRBV5-1 | TGCGCCAGCAGTTTGACCCCTCGGGACAGGGTGCCCAACGAGCAGTACTTC | CASSLTPRDRVPNEQYF
few | - | TRBJ2-1 | TRBV6-1 | TGTGCCAGCAGTCCGTTGGGACCCCAGTCGGGTTACAATGAGCAGTTCTTC | CASSPLGPQSGYNEQFF
- | TRBD2 | TRBJ2-7 | TRBV2 | TGTGCCAGCAGTGAACCCCTGCGCCTAGCGGTCCATTCCTACGAGCAGTACTTC | CASSEPLRLAVHSYEQYF